These T cell receptor beta chains were read from a single sample in a study of T-cell reconstitution after alpha-beta-depleted transplantation in children. TCRdb analysed the PCR reads with MiXCR anew, one entry per CDR3 protein. The data show roughly 490,000 distinct CDR3 sequences, roughly 11% seen once. Sample: PBMCs, mostly from graft donor cells, taken 180 days after TCRalphabeta/CD19-depleted stem cell transplant. The receptors were gathered from a female patient between 2 and 10 years old who had a stem cell transplant for aplastic anemia, so the T cells may come from the graft donor. CDR3s include the opening cysteine and the closing phenylalanine or tryptophan. D genes are given only for firm matches.

j_gene	v_gene	d_gene	CDR3aa
TRBJ2-1	TRBV9	TRBD1	CASSVTGGLNEQFF
TRBJ1-1	TRBV7-8	.	CASSRKTPEGTEAFF
TRBJ1-1	TRBV20-1	TRBD1	CSARVYGQGNTEAFF
TRBJ2-7	TRBV5-1	.	CASSFLLGPYEQYF
TRBJ2-3	TRBV2	.	CASSEEGGTDTQYF
TRBJ2-3	TRBV7-8	.	CASSRLGPDTQYF
TRBJ1-6	TRBV28	.	CASRINRAPSSYNSPLHF
TRBJ2-5	TRBV6-5	TRBD1	CASSYWTGVRETQYF
TRBJ2-6	TRBV19	TRBD1	CASRGRGFGANVLTF
TRBJ1-2	TRBV28	TRBD1	CASSRRDRDGYTF